This T cell receptor beta chain derives from a study of cytomegalovirus exposure and HLA in healthy donors. The study's findings and limits: Some public TCRs appeared in many individuals, while most sequences were rare. What a later analysis showed was that several of the most significant clusters appeared linked to common viral pathogens. Reports indicate that TCR beta sequences accurately predicted the HLA-A and HLA-B alleles of most subjects.

The V and J ends lost 4 bases and 8 bases respectively, with 10 bases between them. The CDR3 is made up of 12 amino acids. CDR1 and CDR2 (germline): SEHNR, FQNEAQ (reference sequence). PCR amplification relied on 60 Vbeta primers (plus 13 Jbeta primers). The table came from immunoSEQ multiplex PCR; TCRdb's copy has only in-frame clones and leaves some out. In the table there are some 100,000 clones, about four fifths of which are singletons. Worth noting for this clone: Its antigen remains unidentified.

The chain recombines TRBV7-9 with TRBJ2-3, with a weak D call TRBD2 (5 bases). Sequenced sample: PBMCs. The source of this sequence is a woman in her 40s in good health and CMV-seronegative. This CDR3 is CASSYEGRTQYF. Here the CDR3 DNA reads TGTGCCAGCAGCTACGAGGGTCGTACGCAGTATTTT.